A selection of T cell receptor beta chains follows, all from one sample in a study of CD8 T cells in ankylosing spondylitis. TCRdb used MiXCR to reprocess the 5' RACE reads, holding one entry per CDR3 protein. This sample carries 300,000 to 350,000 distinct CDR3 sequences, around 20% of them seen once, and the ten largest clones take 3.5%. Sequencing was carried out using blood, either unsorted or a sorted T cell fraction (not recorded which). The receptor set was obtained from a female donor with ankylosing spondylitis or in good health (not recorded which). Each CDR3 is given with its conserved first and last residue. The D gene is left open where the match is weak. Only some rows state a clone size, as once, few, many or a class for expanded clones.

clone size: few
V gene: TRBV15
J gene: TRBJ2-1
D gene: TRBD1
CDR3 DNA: TGTGCCACCAGCAGAACGGGACAGCTTCAGTTCTTC
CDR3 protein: CATSRTGQLQFF

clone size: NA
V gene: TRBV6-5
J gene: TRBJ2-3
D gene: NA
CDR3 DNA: TGTGCCAGCAGTTACTCCAAGGGTTGGTCAGATACGCAGTATTTT
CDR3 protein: CASSYSKGWSDTQYF

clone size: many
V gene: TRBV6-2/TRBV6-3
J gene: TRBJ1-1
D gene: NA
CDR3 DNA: TGTGCCAGCAGCTTAGACATCAACACTGAAGCTTTCTTT
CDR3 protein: CASSLDINTEAFF

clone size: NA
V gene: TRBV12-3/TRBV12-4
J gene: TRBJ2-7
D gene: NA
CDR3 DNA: TGTGCCAGCAGACCTAGCAGTGGCGTAGTGCAGTACTTC
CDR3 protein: CASRPSSGVVQYF

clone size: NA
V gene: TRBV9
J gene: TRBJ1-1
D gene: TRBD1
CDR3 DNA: TGTGCCAGCAGCGCCGGGACAGGGTCATTTGAAGCTTTCTTT
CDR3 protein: CASSAGTGSFEAFF

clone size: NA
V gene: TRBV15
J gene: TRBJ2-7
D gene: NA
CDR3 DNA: TGTGCCACCAGCAGAGATTCGGGGAGAGAGCAGTACTTC
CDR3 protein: CATSRDSGREQYF

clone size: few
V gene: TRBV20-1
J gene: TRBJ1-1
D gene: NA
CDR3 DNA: TGCAGTGCCCCATGGCGGGGACGAGGGACTGAAGCTTTCTTT
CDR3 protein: CSAPWRGRGTEAFF

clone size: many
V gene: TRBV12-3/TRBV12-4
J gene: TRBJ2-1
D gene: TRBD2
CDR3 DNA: TGTGCCAGCAGTTTGGGACTAGCTTTTGAGCAGTTCTTC
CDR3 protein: CASSLGLAFEQFF

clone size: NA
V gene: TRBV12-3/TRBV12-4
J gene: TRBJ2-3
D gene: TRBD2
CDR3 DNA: TGTGCCAGCAGCTTAGGGTCGCGGGGGGCGAGGACAGATACGCAGTATTTT
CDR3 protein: CASSLGSRGARTDTQYF

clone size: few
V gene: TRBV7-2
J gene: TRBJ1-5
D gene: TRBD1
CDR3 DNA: TGTGCCAGCACCCAGGGGGGCAGGGGAGGCAATCAGCCCCAGCATTTT
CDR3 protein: CASTQGGRGGNQPQHF

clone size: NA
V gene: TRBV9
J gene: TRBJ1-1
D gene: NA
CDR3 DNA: TGTGCCAGCAGCGGGGTCCACACTGAAGCTTTCTTT
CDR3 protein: CASSGVHTEAFF

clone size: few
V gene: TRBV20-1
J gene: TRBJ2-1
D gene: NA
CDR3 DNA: TGCAGTGCTAGGGTGGCCCAAACGGGGCTTTACAATGAGCAGTTCTTC
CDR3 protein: CSARVAQTGLYNEQFF

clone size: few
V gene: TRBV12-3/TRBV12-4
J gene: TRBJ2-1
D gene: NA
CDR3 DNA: TGTGCCAGCAGTTCGGGCCAAGGAAATGAGCAGTTCTTC
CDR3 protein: CASSSGQGNEQFF

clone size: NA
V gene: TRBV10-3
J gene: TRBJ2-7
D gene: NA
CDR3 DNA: TGTGCCACGGGGCGGGGAGGAACCTACGAGCAGTACTTC
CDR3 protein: CATGRGGTYEQYF

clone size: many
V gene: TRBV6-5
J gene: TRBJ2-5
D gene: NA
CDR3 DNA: TGTGCCAGCAGTTTTGGCGGGAAGGAGACCCAGTACTTC
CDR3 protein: CASSFGGKETQYF

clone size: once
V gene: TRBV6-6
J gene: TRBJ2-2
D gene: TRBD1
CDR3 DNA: TGTGCCAGCAGAGGGACAGACACCGGGGAGCTGTTTTTT
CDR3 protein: CASRGTDTGELFF

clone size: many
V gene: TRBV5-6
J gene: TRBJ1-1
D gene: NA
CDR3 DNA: TGTGCCAGCAGCTTGTACACTGAAGCTTTCTTT
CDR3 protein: CASSLYTEAFF

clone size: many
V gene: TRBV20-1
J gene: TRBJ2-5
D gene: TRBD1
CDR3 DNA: TGCAGTGCCACCGGGACAGGGGGCACGAAGACCCAGTACTTC
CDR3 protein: CSATGTGGTKTQYF

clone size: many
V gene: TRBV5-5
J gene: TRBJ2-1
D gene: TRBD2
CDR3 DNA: TGTGCCAGCAGCTTGGTGTCGGCTAGCGGGAATGAGCAGTTCTTC
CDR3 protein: CASSLVSASGNEQFF

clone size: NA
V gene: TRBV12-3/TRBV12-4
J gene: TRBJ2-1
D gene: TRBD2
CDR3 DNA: TGTGCCAGCAGTCGGAGCGGGAGGAACAATGAGCAGTTCTTC
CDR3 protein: CASSRSGRNNEQFF

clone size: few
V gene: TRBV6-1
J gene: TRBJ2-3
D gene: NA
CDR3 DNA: TGTGCCAGCAGTGTTTCGCTCACTGGGACAGATACGCAGTATTTT
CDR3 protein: CASSVSLTGTDTQYF

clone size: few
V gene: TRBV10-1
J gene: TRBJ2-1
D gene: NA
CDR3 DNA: TGCGCCAGCAGTGGGGTCGCGGGACAGGGGAAGACTAGCGGGTTATACAATGAGCAGTTCTTC
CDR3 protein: CASSGVAGQGKTSGLYNEQFF

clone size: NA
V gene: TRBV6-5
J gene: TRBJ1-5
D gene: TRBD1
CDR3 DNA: TGTGCCAGCAGTTTAGCCTCTGGACAGGGCAATCAGCCCCAGCATTTT
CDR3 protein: CASSLASGQGNQPQHF

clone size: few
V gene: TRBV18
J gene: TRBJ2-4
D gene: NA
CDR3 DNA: TGTGCCAGCTCACCTTCCTTAGACGGAAGGGACAAAAACATTCAGTACTTC
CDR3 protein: CASSPSLDGRDKNIQYF

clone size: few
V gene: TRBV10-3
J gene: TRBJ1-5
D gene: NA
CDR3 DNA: TGTGCCATCAGTGAGACCGAGGGGCAGCCCCAGCATTTT
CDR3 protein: CAISETEGQPQHF

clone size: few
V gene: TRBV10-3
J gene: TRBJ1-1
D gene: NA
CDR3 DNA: TGTGCCACCTGTCGGAGTACAGTCATGAACACTGAAGCTTTCTTT
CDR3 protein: CATCRSTVMNTEAFF

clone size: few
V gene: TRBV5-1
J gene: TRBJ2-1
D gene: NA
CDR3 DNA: TGCGCCAGCAGCTTGGGGCTAGCTCCCTCCGTGAATGAGCAGTTCTTC
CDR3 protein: CASSLGLAPSVNEQFF

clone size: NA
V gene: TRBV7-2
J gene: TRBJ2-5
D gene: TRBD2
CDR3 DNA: TGTGCCAGCAGAACTCGGACTAGAGAGACCCAGTACTTC
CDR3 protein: CASRTRTRETQYF

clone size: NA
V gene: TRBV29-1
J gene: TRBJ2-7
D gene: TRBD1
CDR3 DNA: TGCAGCGTTGTTGGACAGGGGGTATCCTACGAGCAGTACTTC
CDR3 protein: CSVVGQGVSYEQYF

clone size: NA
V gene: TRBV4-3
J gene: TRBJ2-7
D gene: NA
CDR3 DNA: TGCGCCAGCAGCCAGCAGAACGGGTTGGAGAGTGAGCAGTACTTC
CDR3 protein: CASSQQNGLESEQYF

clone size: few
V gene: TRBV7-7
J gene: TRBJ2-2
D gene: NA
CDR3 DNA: TGTGCTAGCAGCTTAGAGATCACCGGGGAGCTGTTTTTT
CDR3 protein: CASSLEITGELFF

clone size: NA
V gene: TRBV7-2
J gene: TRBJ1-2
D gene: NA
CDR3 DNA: TGTGCCAGCAGCCCCCATGCCCTCGCATCAGGCTATGGCTACACCTTC
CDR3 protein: CASSPHALASGYGYTF

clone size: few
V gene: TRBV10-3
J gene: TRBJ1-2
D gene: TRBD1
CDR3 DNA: TGTGCCATCAGCAATGGGACAGGGTGGAAAGTTAACTATGGCTACACCTTC
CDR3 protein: CAISNGTGWKVNYGYTF

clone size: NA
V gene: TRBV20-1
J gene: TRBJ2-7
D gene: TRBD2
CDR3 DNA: TGCAGTGCTAGAGAGGGTGGAGGGGCTAGCGGCTACGAGCAGTACTTC
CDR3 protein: CSAREGGGASGYEQYF

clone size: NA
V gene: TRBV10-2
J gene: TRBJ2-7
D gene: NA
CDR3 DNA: TGCGCCAGCAGGGGGGGCGGGAGCTCCTACGAGCAGTACTTC
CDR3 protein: CASRGGGSSYEQYF

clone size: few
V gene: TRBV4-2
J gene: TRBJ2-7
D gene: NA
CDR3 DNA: TGTGCCAGCAGCCCGGGAGAAAGCTACCGGGGAAACGAGCAGTACTTC
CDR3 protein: CASSPGESYRGNEQYF

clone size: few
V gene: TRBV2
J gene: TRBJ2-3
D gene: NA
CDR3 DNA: TGTGCCAGCAGGGGGTTGAGCGGAGTCACAGATACGCAGTATTTT
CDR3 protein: CASRGLSGVTDTQYF

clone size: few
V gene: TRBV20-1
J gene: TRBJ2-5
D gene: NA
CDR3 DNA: TGCAGTGCCACGGAGGGGGCTGGAGAGACCCAGTACTTC
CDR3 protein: CSATEGAGETQYF

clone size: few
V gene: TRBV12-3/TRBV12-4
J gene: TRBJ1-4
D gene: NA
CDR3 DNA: TGTGCCAGCAGTTTATCAGGGGCAACTAATGAAAAACTGTTTTTT
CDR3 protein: CASSLSGATNEKLFF

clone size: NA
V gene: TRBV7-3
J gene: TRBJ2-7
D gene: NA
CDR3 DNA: TGTGCCAGCAGCCAATACTCCCGCGAGCAGTACTTC
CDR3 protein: CASSQYSREQYF

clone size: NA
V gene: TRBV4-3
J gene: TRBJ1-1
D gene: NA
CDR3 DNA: TGCGCCAGCAGCCAAGATAAGGGGTACACTGAAGCTTTCTTT
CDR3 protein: CASSQDKGYTEAFF

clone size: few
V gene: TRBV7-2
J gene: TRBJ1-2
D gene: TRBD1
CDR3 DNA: TGTGCCAGCAGCTTAATCAGGACAGGGACATATGGCTACACCTTC
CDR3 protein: CASSLIRTGTYGYTF

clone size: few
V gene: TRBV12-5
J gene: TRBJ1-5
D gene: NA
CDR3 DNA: TGTGCTAGTGGTTTGGTACGGGGTAGGGCTCAGCCCCAGCATTTT
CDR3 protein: CASGLVRGRAQPQHF

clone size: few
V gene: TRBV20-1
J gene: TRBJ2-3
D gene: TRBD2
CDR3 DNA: TGCAGTGCTCCACCGGGACTAGTGGCGGGCCGACCTAGCACAGATACGCAGTATTTT
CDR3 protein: CSAPPGLVAGRPSTDTQYF